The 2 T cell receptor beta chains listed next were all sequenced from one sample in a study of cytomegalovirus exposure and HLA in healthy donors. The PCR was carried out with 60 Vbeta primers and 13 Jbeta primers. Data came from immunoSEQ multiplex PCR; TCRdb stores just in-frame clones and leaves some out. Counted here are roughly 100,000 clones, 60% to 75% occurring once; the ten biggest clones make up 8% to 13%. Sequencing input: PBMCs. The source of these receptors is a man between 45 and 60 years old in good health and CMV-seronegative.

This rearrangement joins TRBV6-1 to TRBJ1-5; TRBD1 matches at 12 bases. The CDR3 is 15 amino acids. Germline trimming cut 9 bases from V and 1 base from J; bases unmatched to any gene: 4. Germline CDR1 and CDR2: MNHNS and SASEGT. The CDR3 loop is CASGTGGASNQPQHF. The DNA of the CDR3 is TGTGCCAGTGGGACAGGGGGCGCGAGCAATCAGCCCCAGCATTTT.

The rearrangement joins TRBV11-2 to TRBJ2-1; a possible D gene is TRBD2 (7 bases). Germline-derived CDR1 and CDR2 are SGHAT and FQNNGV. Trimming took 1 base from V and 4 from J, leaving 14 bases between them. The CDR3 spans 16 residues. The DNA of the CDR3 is TGTGCCAGCAGCTTAGGAGGGGGGGGTTCTTACAATGAGCAGTTCTTC. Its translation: CASSLGGGGSYNEQFF.